These 21 T cell receptor beta chains came from one sample sequenced in a study of CD8 T cells in Susac syndrome. RNA was extracted with the RNeasy kit, and a quantity of 0.5 to 1 ug was reverse transcribed using random hexamers. TCRdb redid the calling of the immunoSEQ multiplex PCR reads with MiXCR, one entry per CDR3 protein. Seen here are about 180,000 distinct CDR3 sequences, approximately 93% observed once, and the top ten hold 0.09% to 0.095%. The sequenced sample was CD4+ T cells from PBMCs. The receptors were sampled from a human donor with multiple sclerosis.

The V and J genes are TRBV6-5 and TRBJ1-2, with unresolved D. Germline loops: CDR1 MNHEY, CDR2 SVGAGI. The CDR3 runs 16 residues. The V and J ends lost 2 bases and 2 bases respectively, with 15 bases between them. CDR3 loop: CASSYLPGGGNYGYTF. The DNA of the CDR3 is TGTGCCAGCAGTTACCTCCCAGGCGGCGGGAACTATGGCTACACCTTC.

The chain recombines TRBV5-6 with TRBJ2-7, with 7 bases matching TRBD1. The CDR3 covers 13 residues. Trimming took 4 bases from V and 4 from J; bases not matched to a gene: 5. Germline values: CDR1 SGHDT, CDR2 YYEEEE. The CDR3 sequence is CASSPWTGYEQYF. The CDR3 nucleotides are TGTGCCAGCAGCCCCTGGACAGGATACGAGCAGTACTTC.

The V gene is TRBV18, the J gene TRBJ2-3; TRBD1 aligns across 10 bases. V shed 0 bases and J 2 bases; nucleotides not matched to a gene: 5. The CDR3 is made up of 17 amino acids. CDR1 and CDR2 from the germline V gene are KGHSH and LQKENI. CDR3 sequence reads: CASSPPSGTGVTDTQYF. CDR3 nucleotides: TGTGCCAGCTCACCACCCTCCGGGACAGGGGTCACAGATACGCAGTATTTT.

The chain is built from TRBV7-2 and TRBJ2-7, with 7 bases fitting TRBD2. V lost 5 bases and J lost 2; bases outside the gene matches: 9. The CDR3 loop spans 15 amino acids. Per the germline V gene, CDR1 is SGHTA and CDR2 is FQGNSA. CDR3 residues: CASSPGRGFTYEQYF. CDR3 coding DNA: TGTGCCAGCAGCCCTGGGCGGGGGTTCACCTACGAGCAGTACTTC.

This chain links TRBV3-1 with TRBJ2-1, with D perhaps matching TRBD1 (6 bases). CDR1 and CDR2 (germline): LGHDT, YNNKEL (reference sequence). The CDR3 loop spans 16 amino acids. CDR3 sequence (DNA): TGTGCTACTCGGATAACAGGGAGTACCTTTCCTGGTGAGCAGTTCTTC. It specifies CATRITGSTFPGEQFF.

The J gene is TRBJ2-5, the V gene TRBV9; D gene ambiguous. Per germline, CDR1 SGDLS and CDR2 YYNGEE. The CDR3 length is 16 residues. Trimming cost V 1 base and J 3 bases, with 16 bases left between them. In DNA form, the CDR3 reads TGTGCCAGCAGCGTAAGCTTAGATCCCGGAGAAGAGACCCAGTACTTC. This codes for CASSVSLDPGEETQYF.

The CDR3 is CSGEARAGGYTF. The CDR3 DNA is TGCAGTGGAGAGGCCAGGGCGGGGGGCTACACCTTC. The J gene is TRBJ1-2, the V gene TRBV29-1, with D perhaps TRBD1 (5 bases). The CDR3 is made up of 12 amino acids. CDR1 and CDR2 from the germline V gene are SQVTM and ANQGSEA.

This chain connects TRBV7-3 to TRBJ2-2, with D hard to call. Germline CDR1 and CDR2: SGHTA and FQGTGA. The CDR3 is made up of 17 amino acids. Trimming pared 2 bases from V and 1 base from J, leaving 14 bases between. The CDR3, as DNA: TGTGCCAGCAGCTTATATGGCAGAACCCAGAACACCGGGGAGCTGTTTTTT. Encoded protein: CASSLYGRTQNTGELFF.

The chain couples TRBV12-3 or TRBV12-4 to TRBJ1-2; D remains ambiguous. The V gene lost 7 bases and the J gene lost 6 bases, with 15 bases spanning the gap. The CDR3 has 13 amino acids. The CDR3 protein is CASTLRGLDGYTF. The CDR3 region has the DNA TGTGCCAGCACCTTGAGAGGGTTGGATGGCTACACCTTC.

The chain links TRBV7-2 to TRBJ2-5; D not certain. The CDR3 totals 13 residues. V shed 0 bases and J shed 5 bases, with 7 bases lying between them. The germline V gene has CDR1 SGHTA and CDR2 FQGNSA. The DNA for the CDR3 is TGTGCCAGCAGCTTAGCTTCTACCGAGACCCAGTACTTC. It yields the protein CASSLASTETQYF.

The V call is TRBV5-1, the J call TRBJ1-5, with D maybe TRBD1 (5 bases). The CDR3 length is 15 residues. Germline V gives CDR1 SGHRS, CDR2 YFSETQ. The V gene lost 0 bases and the J gene lost 5 bases, with 12 bases spanning the gap. The CDR3 reads CASSLAAGSHQPQHF. Here the CDR3 DNA reads TGCGCCAGCAGCTTGGCCGCAGGGAGCCATCAGCCCCAGCATTTT.

There are a few counts of this clonotype. The chain links TRBV12-3 or TRBV12-4 to TRBJ2-2, with D uncertain. V shed 1 base and J shed 5 bases, with 5 bases lying between them. The CDR3 length is 13 residues. CDR3 in amino acids: CASSLGRTGELFF. CDR3 nucleotide sequence: TGTGCCAGCAGTTTAGGACGGACCGGGGAGCTGTTTTTT.

The chain joins TRBV6-1 to TRBJ2-7; D unclear. There are 15 residues in the CDR3. V was cut by 2 bases and J by 0 bases, with 11 bases left in between. Per the germline V gene, CDR1 is MNHNS and CDR2 is SASEGT. The CDR3: CASSESISFSYEQYF. In DNA form, the CDR3 reads TGTGCCAGCAGTGAATCGATCAGTTTCTCCTACGAGCAGTACTTC.

The V and J genes are TRBV6-5 and TRBJ2-6; no firm D call. The ends were cut back, 2 bases at V and 0 bases at J, with 11 bases in the middle. CDR3 size: 17 residues. Germline-derived CDR1 and CDR2 are MNHEY and SVGAGI. The CDR3 nucleotides read TGTGCCAGCAGTTACCTGGGTTCCAGCTCTGGGGCCAACGTCCTGACTTTC. Translating it yields CASSYLGSSSGANVLTF.

The rearrangement uses TRBV28 and TRBJ2-3; D gene unclear. Germline V gives CDR1 MDHEN, CDR2 SYDVKM. The ends were cut back, 3 bases at V and 4 bases at J, with 8 bases in the middle. This CDR3 comprises 13 residues. CDR3 sequence reads: CASSLLGADTQYF. The CDR3 DNA follows: TGTGCCAGCAGTTTGTTGGGTGCAGATACGCAGTATTTT.

The V and J genes are TRBV5-1 and TRBJ2-1; D is possibly TRBD2 (5 bases). The CDR3 runs to 14 residues. Per germline, CDR1 SGHRS and CDR2 YFSETQ. V lost 0 bases and J 11 bases, leaving 15 bases between the germline ends. CDR3 DNA: TGCGCCAGCAGCTTGGGATTATCAGCGGAGCAGCAGTTCTTC. Translating it yields CASSLGLSAEQQFF.

The V call is TRBV9, the J call TRBJ2-2, with TRBD1 matching over 7 bases. The CDR3 contains 15 residues. After removal of 2 bases from V and 4 bases from J, the junction contained 5 bases not matched to a gene. Per the germline V gene, CDR1 is SGDLS and CDR2 is YYNGEE. The CDR3 DNA reads as TGTGCCAGCAGCGTTCAGGGGGTGGGCACCGGGGAGCTGTTTTTT. This gives the protein CASSVQGVGTGELFF.

V usage is TRBV12-3 or TRBV12-4 and J usage is TRBJ2-1; 11 nucleotides match TRBD2. Unmatched junction bases numbered 8, after V lost 6 bases and J lost 7 bases. This CDR3 comprises 15 residues. The CDR3 coding sequence is TGTGCCAGCAGCAAACTAGCGGGAGCTCATAATGAGCAGTTCTTC. It translates to CASSKLAGAHNEQFF.

This sequence joins TRBV27 and TRBJ2-3; possibly TRBD1 for D (6 bases). V was clipped by 5 bases and J by 1 base, with 19 bases between them. Germline V gene data show CDR1 as MNHEY and CDR2 as SMNVEV (reference sequence). This CDR3 region has 17 residues. CDR3 nucleotide sequence: TGTGCCAGCAGTCGTCACACTACAGGGTCCCGCACAGATACGCAGTATTTT. As protein: CASSRHTTGSRTDTQYF.

In DNA, the CDR3 is TGTGCCAGCAACTCCCGTCGGACTAGCGGATACGGTCGGACAGATACGCAGTATTTT. Protein: CASNSRRTSGYGRTDTQYF. The chain links TRBV6-1 to TRBJ2-3, with 10 positions matching TRBD2. Germline loops: CDR1 MNHNS, CDR2 SASEGT. J was trimmed by 3 bases and V by 7 bases; bases with no gene match: 19. The CDR3 loop spans 19 amino acids.

This sequence joins TRBV5-1 and TRBJ2-6; D unclear. Germline V gene sequence: CDR1 SGHRS, CDR2 YFSETQ. V was shortened by 0 bases and J by 2 bases, with 3 bases between the two germline ends. This CDR3 region has 14 residues. The CDR3 DNA reads TGCGCCAGCAGCTTGGGCCCTGGGGCCAACGTCCTGACTTTC. Protein: CASSLGPGANVLTF.